Each of the 8 T cell receptor beta chains below was sequenced from the same sample in a study of blood T cell repertoires in COVID-19. This table comes from immunoSEQ multiplex PCR, and its TCRdb copy is limited to in-frame clones, with some not included. Among fewer than 50,000 clones listed, around 88% were seen once. Material for sequencing was peripheral blood. These receptors originate from a woman older than 75 with active or convalescent COVID-19.

The rearrangement joins TRBV7-8 to TRBJ2-1; the match to TRBD1 covers 7 bases. CDR3 length equals 15 residues. From germline, CDR1 is SGHVS and CDR2 FQNEAQ. The ends lost 5 bases at V and 6 bases at J; junction bases unmatched: 10. This CDR3 reads CASSPSGTVFNEQFF. The DNA for the CDR3 is TGTGCCAGCAGCCCGTCAGGGACAGTCTTCAATGAGCAGTTCTTC.

V usage is TRBV5-5 and J usage is TRBJ1-4; 11 positions match TRBD1. V gave up 2 bases and J gave up 5 bases; unmatched junction bases: 8. The CDR3 runs to 17 residues. Germline CDR1 SGHKS, CDR2 YYEKEE (reference sequence). The CDR3 DNA reads TGTGCCAGCAGCTTATTCCCGGGACAGGGGGGAAATGAAAAACTGTTTTTT. Translation gives CASSLFPGQGGNEKLFF.

The chain has TRBV19 and TRBJ2-2, with TRBD1 identical over 8 bases. V gave up 7 bases and J gave up 1 base; unmatched junction bases: 8. CDR3 length: 16 amino acids. Germline CDR1 reads LNHDA; CDR2 reads SQIVND (reference sequence). The CDR3 loop reads CASKHNRGENTGELFF. The CDR3, as DNA: TGTGCCAGTAAGCACAACAGGGGGGAGAACACCGGGGAGCTGTTTTTT.

The chain couples TRBV2 to TRBJ1-2; D remains unclear. In germline, CDR1 is SNHLY, CDR2 FYNNEI. The CDR3 length is 15 residues. Trimming removed 6 bases at V and 0 bases at J, with 14 bases between. The CDR3 DNA sequence: TGTGCCAGCAGGGCTCGCTTCACGACTAACTATGGCTACACCTTC. As protein: CASRARFTTNYGYTF.

The chain recombines TRBV5-1 with TRBJ2-2, with a weak D call TRBD2 (6 bases). V lost 4 bases to trimming and J lost 1 base, with 11 bases between them. The CDR3 contains 15 residues. Germline V gene sequence: CDR1 SGHRS, CDR2 YFSETQ. CDR3 region: CASSIAAVNTGELFF. CDR3 nucleotide sequence: TGCGCCAGCAGCATAGCGGCGGTGAACACCGGGGAGCTGTTTTTT.

V is TRBV4-1 and J is TRBJ2-3; the D gene is possibly TRBD1 (6 bases). The V end lost 0 bases, the J end lost 11 bases, and 15 bases lay between the germline ends. There are 14 residues in the CDR3. Germline V gives CDR1 MGHRA, CDR2 YSYEKL. The CDR3 sequence: CASSQEAEARGQYF. DNA for the CDR3: TGCGCCAGCAGCCAAGAGGCAGAAGCCAGGGGGCAGTATTTT.

The CDR3 region is CASGLAGNNEQFF. In DNA, the CDR3 is TGCGCCAGCGGACTAGCGGGGAACAATGAGCAGTTCTTC. This rearrangement joins TRBV4-3 to TRBJ2-1; 12 nucleotides align to TRBD2. The CDR3 spans 13 residues. The trim removed 8 bases at V and 5 bases at J, leaving 1 base unmatched. The germline V gene has CDR1 LGHNA and CDR2 YSLEER.

The rearrangement joins TRBV3-1 (or the pseudogene TRBV3-2) to TRBJ2-7; 10 bases match TRBD2. V was pared by 4 bases and J by 6 bases, with 6 bases of the junction left unmatched. This CDR3 is 14 amino acids long. Germline V gene data show CDR1 as LGHDT and CDR2 as YNNKEL (reference sequence). CDR3 sequence: CASSPLAGESEQYF. For the CDR3, the DNA is TGTGCCAGCAGCCCCCTAGCGGGAGAATCCGAGCAGTACTTC.